The source of this TCR beta chain is a study of T cells after somatic rescue of genetic block. Germline V gene data show CDR1 as SGDLS and CDR2 as YYNGEE. The CDR3 is made up of 16 amino acids. With V trimmed by 4 bases and J by 0 bases, 8 bases remained unmatched. Profiling relied on immunoSEQ multiplex PCR, and the TCRdb table lists in-frame clones only, not all of them. The profile covers 100,000 to 120,000 clones, with 90% to 95% appearing a single time and 1.4% to 1.5% taken by the ten largest. V is TRBV9 and J is TRBJ1-1; 8 nucleotides line up with TRBD1. This TCR was sampled from a woman younger than 35. The specimen was peripheral blood mononuclear cells (PBMCs). DNA for the CDR3: TGTGCCAGCAGCTCCCGGGGGACAGGCATGAACACTGAAGCTTTCTTT. Protein: CASSSRGTGMNTEAFF.